What follows are 9 T cell receptor beta chains derived from one specimen sequenced in a study of shared clonotypes between healthy human individuals. The repertoire was sequenced with immunoSEQ multiplex PCR; TCRdb's copy has only in-frame clones and lacks some. The table lists some 200,000 clones, just under 95% of them singletons. Sequencing was carried out using naive CD4+ T cells sorted from blood. The subset here: CD45RA+ positively selected. These receptors came from a woman under 40 in good health.

The chain couples TRBV11-3 to TRBJ2-5, with D possibly being TRBD1 (6 bases). The J call may not be correct, given that the DNA end is closer to TRBJ2-7. From germline, CDR1 is SGHNT and CDR2 YENEEA. The CDR3 contains 14 residues. The CDR3, as DNA: TGTGCCAGCAGCTTATCAGGGGCCGGCTACGAGCAGTACTTC. It specifies CASSLSGAGYEQYF.

The V gene is TRBV27, the J gene TRBJ1-1; no clear D. CDR1 is MNHEY, CDR2 SMNVEV, per germline (reference sequence). The CDR3 consists of 17 residues. V lost 6 bases to trimming and J lost 5 bases, with 25 bases between them. CDR3 sequence (DNA): TGTGCCAGCAGACCCTCCCCGGCACGGCAAGGGAGGACTGAAGCTTTCTTT. Encoded protein: CASRPSPARQGRTEAFF.

The rearrangement uses TRBV30 and TRBJ1-6, with no clear D. CDR1 and CDR2 from the germline V gene are GTSNPN and SVGIG (reference sequence). The CDR3 has 15 residues. V gave up 0 bases and J gave up 8 bases, with 14 bases separating them. For the CDR3, the DNA is TGTGCCTGGAGTGTCCTTGTTCGTGGGGATTCACCCCTCCACTTT. Translated, it gives CAWSVLVRGDSPLHF. Filled out from reference TRBV30 and TRBJ1-6, the complete variable domain reads SQTIHQWPATLVQPVGSPLSLECTVEGTSNPNLYWYRQAAGRGLQLLFYSVGIGQISSEVPQNLSASRPQDRQFILSSKKLLLSDSGFYLCAWSVLVRGDSPLHFGNGTRLTVT.

This chain connects TRBV25-1 to TRBJ2-1; a possible D gene is TRBD2 (5 bases). Trimming removed 2 bases at V and 8 bases at J, with 13 bases between. This CDR3 comprises 14 residues. From germline, CDR1 is MGHDK and CDR2 SYGVNS. CDR3 region: CASSEAGNLHEQFF. Written as DNA, the CDR3 is TGTGCCAGCAGTGAAGCCGGGAACTTGCATGAGCAGTTCTTC.

This chain's CDR3 is CASSVNSGQGINSPLHF. CDR3 nucleotides: TGTGCCAGCAGCGTCAACTCGGGACAGGGGATTAATTCACCCCTCCACTTT. V usage is TRBV9 and J usage is TRBJ1-6, with 10 positions matching TRBD1. The CDR3 length is 17 residues. Germline V gene data show CDR1 as SGDLS and CDR2 as YYNGEE. The J segment lost 6 bases and the V segment lost 2 bases, leaving 8 bases of the junction unmatched.

The CDR3 region has the DNA TGTGCCTGGAGTAAGGCTAACACCGGGGAGCTGTTTTTT. This sequence encodes CAWSKANTGELFF. This chain connects TRBV30 to TRBJ2-2; D is undetermined. The length of the CDR3 is 13 residues. Germline V gives CDR1 GTSNPN, CDR2 SVGIG (reference sequence). Trimming took 2 bases from V and 2 from J, leaving 6 bases between them.

The chain is built from TRBV29-1 and TRBJ2-1; D is perhaps TRBD1 or TRBD2 (6 bases each). The germline V gene encodes CDR1 SQVTM and CDR2 ANQGSEA. V was trimmed by 5 bases and J by 8 bases, leaving 28 bases between them. This CDR3 region has 17 residues. The CDR3 is CSVLSLVTWGAVYEQFF. CDR3 DNA sequence: TGCAGCGTTCTCTCGTTGGTAACTTGGGGGGCGGTGTATGAGCAGTTCTTC.

This chain connects TRBV7-6 to TRBJ2-6; D call uncertain. The CDR3 is made up of 17 amino acids. Per germline, CDR1 SGHVS and CDR2 FNYEAQ. The V and J ends lost 5 bases and 0 bases respectively, with 14 bases between them. In DNA, the CDR3 is TGTGCCAGCAGCAGTCTTGGGCCGAACTCTGGGGCCAACGTCCTGACTTTC. Translated: CASSSLGPNSGANVLTF.

The chain recombines TRBV14 with TRBJ1-4; D is unclear. Germline-derived CDR1 and CDR2 are SGHDN and FVKESK. Between the trimmed V and J ends, which lost 1 base and 4 bases, there was a span of 13 bases. This CDR3 is built from 16 residues. The CDR3, as DNA: TGTGCCAGCAGCCAAGTTCACGGCAGAATTAATGAAAAACTGTTTTTT. Protein: CASSQVHGRINEKLFF. Variable domain in full (rest from reference TRBV14 and TRBJ1-4): EAGVTQFPSHSVIEKGQTVTLRCDPISGHDNLYWYRRVMGKEIKFLLHFVKESKQDESGMPNNRFLAERTGGTYSTLKVQPAELEDSGVYFCASSQVHGRINEKLFFGSGTQLSVL.